This is a list of T cell receptor beta chains from one sample in a study of T cells after yellow fever vaccination. One entry per CDR3 protein results from TCRdb running MiXCR on the 5' RACE reads. This sample yields 450,000 to 600,000 distinct CDR3 sequences, of which approximately 12% are seen a single time; 11% to 15% belongs to the top ten. The sample consisted of PBMCs, taken on the day of the yellow fever booster vaccination. All receptors derive from a man aged 25-45 years who received the YFV17D yellow fever vaccine. Each CDR3 is given without its conserved first and last residue. A D gene is named only where the DNA matches it firmly. Not all rows give a size; the values are once, few, many and, for expanded clones, a class.

abundance	d_gene	v_gene	j_gene	CDR3aa
few	TRBD2	TRBV19	TRBJ2-5	ASSGPSGRSIGETQY
few	TRBD1	TRBV5-1	TRBJ2-2	ASRTGGTNTGELF
many	NA	TRBV30	TRBJ2-7	AWSVRAYEQY
few	NA	TRBV6-1	TRBJ1-5	AVGTGTPEVPQH
few	TRBD2	TRBV20-1	TRBJ2-3	CARDSGSTDTQY
once	NA	TRBV18	TRBJ1-5	ASSKGGQGNQPQH
few	NA	TRBV19	TRBJ2-2	ASRSLTGELF
NA	TRBD2	TRBV20-1	TRBJ2-1	SANTAGGLYNEQF
few	NA	TRBV7-8	TRBJ1-4	ASSSDLGWKLF
NA	NA	TRBV24-1	TRBJ2-5	ATSDFSETQY
NA	NA	TRBV18	TRBJ1-1	ASSYREPWNTEAF
NA	NA	TRBV20-1	TRBJ2-1	GLVVLGPVAYNEQF
few	TRBD2	TRBV30	TRBJ2-7	AWSVPAGGPTNEQY
few	TRBD1	TRBV10-3	TRBJ2-1	AISEPNRGDEQF
few	NA	TRBV4-3	TRBJ1-5	ASSQDSGQPQH
few	TRBD2	TRBV20-1	TRBJ2-2	SARGGRATGELF
few	TRBD1	TRBV6-6	TRBJ1-6	ASRQTGDSPLH
NA	NA	TRBV15	TRBJ2-2	ATSKAETTGELF
few	NA	TRBV6-1	TRBJ2-7	ASSRLGRGQEQY
NA	TRBD2	TRBV7-9	TRBJ2-1	ASSSIGRSHSYNEQF
few	NA	TRBV7-6	TRBJ2-1	ASSLGWVSGYNEQF
NA	NA	TRBV30	TRBJ2-2	AWKNTGELF
NA	NA	TRBV12-3/TRBV12-4	TRBJ2-4	ASSLNGASKNIQY
NA	NA	TRBV6-5	TRBJ2-1	ASSYPRGEQF
NA	TRBD1	TRBV3-1	TRBJ2-3	ASSPYVDRDTDTQY
few	NA	TRBV12-3/TRBV12-4	TRBJ2-3	ASTPRRLGEGQYTDTQY
NA	NA	TRBV3-1	TRBJ2-1	ASSQHQMGSNEQF
NA	NA	TRBV4-2	TRBJ2-3	ASSQVTSRGTDTQY